The following is a T cell receptor (beta chain) sequence with its context. This specimen comes from a study of blood T cell repertoires in COVID-19. As processed by the authors: Amplification from reference gene primers served as the basis for estimated nucleated cell counts. Profiled with immunoSEQ multiplex PCR; TCRdb holds only in-frame clones, not every one. V and J calls and clone size are copied from that table; D and trimming were computed from the DNA. Counted here are over 250,000 clones, more than 85% occurring once; the ten biggest clones make up over 2%. Germline-derived CDR1 and CDR2 are SGHTA and FQGNSA. V lost 7 bases and J lost 4, with 10 bases in between. This CDR3 comprises 12 residues. Followed over time, Seattle patients had been enrolled while infection was active.

The source is a woman aged 25-40 years with COVID-19, enrolled during active disease. The rearrangement links TRBV7-2 to TRBJ2-5; D call uncertain. The sequencing sample was made of peripheral blood. This chain's CDR3 is CASTSPVETQYF. The CDR3 bases are TGTGCCAGCACCTCCCCCGTAGAGACCCAGTACTTC.